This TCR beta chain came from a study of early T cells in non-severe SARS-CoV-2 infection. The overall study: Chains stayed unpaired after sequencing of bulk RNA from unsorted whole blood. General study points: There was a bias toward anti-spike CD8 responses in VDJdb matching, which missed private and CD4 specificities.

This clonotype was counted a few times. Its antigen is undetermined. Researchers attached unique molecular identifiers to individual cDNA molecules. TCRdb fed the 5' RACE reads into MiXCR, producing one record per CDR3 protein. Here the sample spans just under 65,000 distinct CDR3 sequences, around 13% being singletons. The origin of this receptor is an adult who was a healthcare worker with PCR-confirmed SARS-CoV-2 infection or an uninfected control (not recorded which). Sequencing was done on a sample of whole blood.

CDR3 sequence (DNA): TGTGCCAGCAGCTCAAACAGGGTAGGGAACACTGAAGCTTTCTTT. This translates into CASSSNRVGNTEAFF. The V and J genes are TRBV7-6 and TRBJ1-1; D might be TRBD1 (6 bases). Germline CDR1 reads SGHVS; CDR2 reads FNYEAQ. Trimming took 4 bases from V and 1 from J, leaving 13 bases between them. This CDR3 has 15 amino acids.